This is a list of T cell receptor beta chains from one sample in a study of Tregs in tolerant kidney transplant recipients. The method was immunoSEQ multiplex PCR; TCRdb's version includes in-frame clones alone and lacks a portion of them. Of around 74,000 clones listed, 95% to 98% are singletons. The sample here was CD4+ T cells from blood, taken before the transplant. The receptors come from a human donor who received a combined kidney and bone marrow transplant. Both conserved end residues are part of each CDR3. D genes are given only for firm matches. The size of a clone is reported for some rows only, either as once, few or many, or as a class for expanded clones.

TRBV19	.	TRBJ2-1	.	CASSLSDGSSYNEQFF	TGTGCCAGTAGTCTCTCTGACGGGTCCTCCTACAATGAGCAGTTCTTC
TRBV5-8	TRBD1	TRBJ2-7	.	CASSFSLPGQGAYEQYF	TGTGCCAGCAGCTTTTCACTTCCCGGACAGGGGGCTTACGAGCAGTACTTC
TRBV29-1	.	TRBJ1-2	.	CSVEGHYGYTF	TGCAGCGTTGAAGGGCACTATGGCTACACCTTC
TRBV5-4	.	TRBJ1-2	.	CASSVPGLGYTF	TGTGCCAGCAGCGTCCCAGGGTTAGGCTACACCTTC
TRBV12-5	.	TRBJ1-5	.	CASLQPQHF	TGTGCTAGTCTACAGCCCCAGCATTTT
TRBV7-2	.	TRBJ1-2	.	CASSLWTVVGGYGYTF	TGTGCCAGCAGCTTATGGACAGTAGTGGGAGGGTATGGCTACACCTTC
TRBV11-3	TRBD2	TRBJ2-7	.	CASSPRLAGDTYEQYF	TGTGCCAGCAGCCCTAGACTAGCGGGAGATACCTACGAGCAGTACTTC
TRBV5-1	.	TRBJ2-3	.	CASSLDGFTDTQYF	TGCGCCAGCAGCTTGGACGGGTTCACAGATACGCAGTATTTT
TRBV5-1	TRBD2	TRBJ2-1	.	CASSLDSGLSYNEQFF	TGCGCCAGCAGCTTGGATAGCGGGTTATCCTACAATGAGCAGTTCTTC
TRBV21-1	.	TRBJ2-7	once	CASSSRTGGYEQYF	TGTGCCAGCAGCTCGCGGACAGGGGGCTACGAGCAGTACTTC
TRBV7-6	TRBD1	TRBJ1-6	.	CASSPGQGAGSNSPLHF	TGTGCCAGCAGCCCGGGACAGGGGGCAGGATCTAATTCACCCCTCCACTTT
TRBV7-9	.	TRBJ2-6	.	CASSFLGQYKSVLTF	TGTGCCAGCAGCTTCTTAGGACAGTACAAATCCGTCCTGACTTTC
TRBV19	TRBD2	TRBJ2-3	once	CASSAGVTHTDTQYF	TGTGCCAGTAGCGCGGGGGTTACACACACAGATACGCAGTATTTT
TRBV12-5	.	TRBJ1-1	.	CASGLVYQHTKENTEAFF	TGTGCTAGTGGTTTGGTATACCAACACACTAAAGAGAACACTGAAGCTTTCTTT
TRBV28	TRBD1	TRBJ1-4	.	CASRGQNNEKLFF	TGTGCCAGCAGGGGACAGAACAATGAAAAACTGTTTTTT
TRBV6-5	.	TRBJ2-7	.	CASSYRTTSLREQYF	TGTGCCAGCAGTTACCGGACAACTAGCCTACGCGAGCAGTACTTC
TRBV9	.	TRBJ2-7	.	CASSVALLESNEQYF	TGTGCCAGCAGCGTAGCCCTGCTAGAGTCGAACGAGCAGTACTTC
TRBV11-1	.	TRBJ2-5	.	CASSLGSQETQYF	TGTGCCAGCAGCTTAGGTAGCCAAGAGACCCAGTACTTC
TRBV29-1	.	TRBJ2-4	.	CSVLVSGKNIQYF	TGCAGCGTTCTTGTGTCAGGCAAAAACATTCAGTACTTC
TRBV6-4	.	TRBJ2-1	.	CASSSDMSSYNEQFF	TGTGCCAGCAGTTCGGACATGAGCTCCTACAATGAGCAGTTCTTC
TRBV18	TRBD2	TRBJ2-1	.	CASSPPIAGVDNEQFF	TGTGCCAGCTCACCACCTATAGCGGGAGTTGACAATGAGCAGTTCTTC
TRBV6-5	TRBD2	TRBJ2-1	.	CASRGTSSYNEQFF	TGTGCCAGCAGGGGGACTAGCTCCTACAATGAGCAGTTCTTC
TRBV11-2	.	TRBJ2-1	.	CASSLGQGGYNEQFF	TGTGCCAGCAGCTTAGGGCAGGGAGGCTACAATGAGCAGTTCTTC
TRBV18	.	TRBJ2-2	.	CASSLEQHGELFF	TGTGCCAGCTCACTGGAACAGCACGGGGAGCTGTTTTTT
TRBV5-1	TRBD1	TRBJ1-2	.	CASSLTRQGVGSYGYTF	TGCGCCAGCAGCTTGACCCGGCAGGGGGTTGGTAGCTATGGCTACACCTTC
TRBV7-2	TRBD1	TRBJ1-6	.	CASTLSTGQSNSPLHF	TGTGCCAGCACCCTCTCTACGGGACAGTCAAATTCACCCCTCCACTTT
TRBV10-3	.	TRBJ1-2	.	CAISHTGNYGYTF	TGTGCCATCAGCCATACAGGGAACTATGGCTACACCTTC